The TCR beta chain described here comes from a study of early T cells in non-severe SARS-CoV-2 infection. In this sample, this clonotype turned up many times. V was pared by 6 bases and J by 2 bases, with 4 bases between. In germline, CDR1 is SNHLY, CDR2 FYNNEI. The CDR3 is made up of 11 amino acids. TCRdb re-analysed the 5' RACE reads in MiXCR, keeping a single row per CDR3 protein. The table records under 140,000 distinct CDR3 sequences, around 12% of them present only once. This sequence was found in an adult who was a healthcare worker with PCR-confirmed SARS-CoV-2 infection or an uninfected control (not recorded which). This specimen consisted of whole blood, obtained at baseline. The V and J genes are TRBV2 and TRBJ2-5; unclear D gene. The CDR3 DNA reads as TGTGCCAGCAGCCATCAAGAGACCCAGTACTTC. This encodes CASSHQETQYF.